Below, one T cell receptor (beta chain) is given with its context. The sample is drawn from a study of blood T cell repertoires in COVID-19. At the level of the study: Collection of acute and convalescent COVID-19 samples took place in the United States, Italy and Spain.

Original data processing: Counts of nucleated cells, estimated from reference gene primer amplification, were obtained. Some clones are missing from TCRdb's copy, which holds only in-frame ones; the method was immunoSEQ multiplex PCR. The V and J calls and clone size were taken over from that table, and D and trimming were inferred from the DNA. The repertoire holds about 130,000 clones, with over 80% as singletons. Input material: peripheral blood. The clonotype was recovered from a man aged 35 to 55 with active or convalescent COVID-19.

CDR3 loop: CASSPPSGTGYIQYF. CDR3 nucleotide sequence: TGTGCCAGCAGCCCCCCCAGCGGAACGGGGTACATTCAGTACTTC. V is TRBV25-1 and J is TRBJ2-4; tentatively, D is TRBD2 (5 bases). The CDR3 is 15 residues long. Between the trimmed V and J ends, which lost 6 bases and 8 bases, there was a span of 20 bases. Per germline, CDR1 MGHDK and CDR2 SYGVNS.